The entry below describes one T cell receptor (beta chain). Its specificity is unknown. The source of the sample is a study of shared clonotypes between healthy human individuals. Study-level findings and limits: Naive CD4 clonotype sharing across several donors was about 5%. Only blood was sampled, and tissue TCR repertoires likely differ from blood ones.

Once extracted for a subset, genomic DNA was divided evenly among several immunoSEQ plates. Libraries were prepared by immunoSEQ multiplex PCR; TCRdb keeps only in-frame clonotypes and omits some of them. The sample lists about 2.4 million clones, around 90% seen once, with about 0.13% in the top ten. The CDR3 runs 14 residues. V was pared by 5 bases and J by 7 bases, with 15 bases between. The germline V gene has CDR1 MDHEN and CDR2 SYDVKM. The source is a man between 18 and 35 years old in good health. V is TRBV28 and J is TRBJ1-5; D uncertain. The source material was naive CD4+ T cells sorted from blood. Subset noted: CD45RA+ positively selected. DNA of the CDR3: TGTGCCAGCAGTCTCACTGGGAGGGTACAGCCCCAGCATTTT. The encoded protein is CASSLTGRVQPQHF.